This is a list of T cell receptor beta chains from one sample in a study of shared clonotypes between healthy human individuals. Using immunoSEQ multiplex PCR, the repertoire was profiled, and TCRdb retains in-frame clones only, with some absent. The table lists under 750,000 clones, roughly two thirds of them singletons. Sequenced sample: memory CD4+ T cells sorted from blood. The receptors stem from a woman under 40 in good health. The conserved cysteine and the conserved F or W are not part of the CDR3 here. The D gene is left open where the match is weak. Only some rows state a clone size, as once, few, many or a class for expanded clones.

TRBD2	TRBV18	-	TRBJ2-3	ASSPILPGTSGGTDTQY
TRBD1	TRBV7-8	-	TRBJ1-4	ASSLRTGGGEKLF
TRBD2	TRBV13	many	TRBJ2-3	ASSLGGFAGVVTDTQY
-	TRBV10-2	few	TRBJ2-2	ASSGGGSYSTGELF
TRBD2	TRBV11-2	-	TRBJ2-3	ASLLAGDSDTQY
-	TRBV11-2	once	TRBJ2-3	ASSATSYADTQY
-	TRBV7-9	once	TRBJ2-7	ASSRWTDQASYEQY
TRBD1	TRBV27	few	TRBJ1-1	ASRGGTVNTEAF
-	TRBV29-1	once	TRBJ2-1	SAFLPASYNEQF
-	TRBV5-8	-	TRBJ1-1	ASSFDRLSAF
TRBD2	TRBV4-2	-	TRBJ2-1	ASRLAGEVRQF
TRBD1	TRBV6-1	-	TRBJ2-7	ASSVGDRGYEQY
-	TRBV4-1	-	TRBJ2-7	ASSERGSSYEQY
-	TRBV4-1	many	TRBJ1-5	ASSHRPQPQH
TRBD2	TRBV5-4	few	TRBJ2-3	ASSWGTSGGTDTQY
TRBD2	TRBV2	-	TRBJ2-1	ASSEDARTREGSYNEQF
TRBD1	TRBV28	-	TRBJ1-3	ASLKGQLSGNTIY
-	TRBV7-8	-	TRBJ2-7	ASSLGGDSVTSYEQY
TRBD1	TRBV5-1	-	TRBJ2-7	ASSYGTVNYEQY
-	TRBV6-4	-	TRBJ2-1	ASSDTRLNTYNEQF
-	TRBV29-1	few	TRBJ1-1	SVYGEGEAF
TRBD2	TRBV7-2	-	TRBJ2-6	ASSIRASGRFSGANVLT
-	TRBV19	-	TRBJ2-3	ATGIAGTDTQY
TRBD2	TRBV15	-	TRBJ2-1	ATSPRGTSGLREQF
-	TRBV28	-	TRBJ1-2	ASTGSAANYGYT
TRBD1	TRBV14	once	TRBJ2-7	ASSPTGVGEQY
-	TRBV6-6	few	TRBJ2-1	ASSFRGDEQF
-	TRBV20-1	-	TRBJ1-2	SASRDYGYT
-	TRBV7-2	-	TRBJ2-1	ASSFSSSYNEQF
-	TRBV19	few	TRBJ2-1	ASMGLYNEQF
TRBD1	TRBV5-1	-	TRBJ2-5	ASSDRRQGETQY
TRBD1	TRBV28	-	TRBJ2-1	ASSSGQLKGEQF
-	TRBV20-1	-	TRBJ2-3	SAGVYTQY
TRBD2	TRBV9	-	TRBJ2-1	ASSVAGGTSGRKGRNNEQF
-	TRBV5-1	-	TRBJ2-1	ASSLTGPIKGVEQF
-	TRBV7-9	-	TRBJ2-5	ASSSIETQY
-	TRBV30	-	TRBJ2-7	AWSPGFGYEQY
-	TRBV10-3	many	TRBJ2-2	AITHGPSTGELF
-	TRBV9	-	TRBJ2-1	ASNPSSGGGDEQF
-	TRBV19	few	TRBJ2-2	ASNWAADNTGELF
-	TRBV14	once	TRBJ1-2	ASSQVSGVLGYT
-	TRBV7-2	-	TRBJ2-3	ASSLDTDTQY
-	TRBV5-4	few	TRBJ1-1	ASSRRQPMNTEAF
-	TRBV28	many	TRBJ1-5	ASRRPGQPQH
-	TRBV28	-	TRBJ1-1	ASGGGNRMNTEAF
-	TRBV28	-	TRBJ1-1	ASSSGPLNTEAF
-	TRBV5-1	-	TRBJ2-1	ASSLEWNEQF
TRBD1	TRBV5-4	-	TRBJ1-1	ASSSGQGFGMNTEAF
TRBD2	TRBV7-9	few	TRBJ2-3	ARARAGGDTQY
TRBD1	TRBV19	few	TRBJ1-5	ASSIYRGPNQPQH
-	TRBV7-2	-	TRBJ2-7	ASSAYRAAKTYEQY
-	TRBV7-3	-	TRBJ2-3	ASSLNWREATDTQY
-	TRBV7-2	few	TRBJ2-5	ASSLFGQRETQY
TRBD1	TRBV6-6	-	TRBJ1-1	ASKATGGTEAF
TRBD1	TRBV15	-	TRBJ2-7	ATSEGQGSSYEQY